This T cell receptor beta chain is from a study of blood T cell repertoires in COVID-19. Produced via immunoSEQ multiplex PCR; TCRdb's table is partial and in-frame only. The sample lists about 140,000 clones, over 80% occurring once. CDR1 LNHDA and CDR2 SQIVND come from the germline V gene (reference sequence). The ends lost 4 bases at V and 1 base at J; junction bases unmatched: 3. This CDR3 has 14 residues. V is TRBV19 and J is TRBJ1-1; TRBD1 aligns across 7 bases. This sequence was found in a man aged 50 to 60 who had recovered from COVID-19. The sequenced sample consisted of peripheral blood. CDR3 region: CASSTGGWNTEAFF. The CDR3, as DNA: TGTGCCAGTAGTACAGGGGGTTGGAACACTGAAGCTTTCTTT.